The 7 T cell receptor beta chains below come from one sample, sequenced in a study of molecular identifiers for immune sequencing clone quantification. TCRdb processed the PCR reads anew with MiXCR; each CDR3 protein has one entry. The table has 62,000 or so distinct CDR3 sequences, 15% to 20% seen once. Sequencing was done on a sample of naive CD8+ T cells from blood, with Jurkat cell RNA spiked in. Sample subset: FACS-sorted CD8+CD4-CCR7+CD45RA+ naive T cells. The receptors derive from a human donor in good health. Some libraries in this study had Jurkat cell RNA spiked in.

The chain recombines TRBV7-2 with TRBJ2-1; 7 bases map to TRBD2. The trim removed 5 bases at V and 8 bases at J, leaving 6 bases unmatched. In germline, CDR1 is SGHTA, CDR2 FQGNSA. This CDR3 has 13 residues. The CDR3 bases are TGTGCCAGCAGCCGCTGGGGGGGGGATGAGCAGTTCTTC. It is translated as CASSRWGGDEQFF.

Many counts were recorded for this clonotype. This sequence joins TRBV20-1 and TRBJ2-7; D is undetermined. V shed 1 base and J shed 0 bases, with 7 bases lying between them. The CDR3 runs 13 residues. Germline CDR1 is DFQATT and CDR2 is SNEGSKA (reference sequence). The CDR3 reads CSARGADSYEQYF. CDR3 DNA: TGCAGTGCTAGAGGGGCAGACTCCTACGAGCAGTACTTC.

This clonotype was detected only a few times. The J gene is TRBJ1-2, the V gene TRBV19, with a weak D call TRBD1 (6 bases). The CDR3 totals 15 residues. Looked up from germline, CDR1 is LNHDA and CDR2 is SQIVND (reference sequence). Trimming removed 3 bases at V and 4 bases at J, with 15 bases between. CDR3 amino acids: CASSMGQSGGYGYTF. In DNA, the CDR3 is TGTGCCAGTAGTATGGGACAAAGTGGAGGCTATGGCTACACCTTC.

This clonotype came up many times. V usage is TRBV28 and J usage is TRBJ2-7, with TRBD1 as a possible D gene (6 bases). Trimming took 7 bases from V and 7 from J, leaving 20 bases between them. The CDR3 has 14 amino acids. The V gene's germline CDR1 is MDHEN and CDR2 SYDVKM. The CDR3 spells CASTQRGWIYEQYF. For the CDR3, the DNA is TGTGCCAGCACCCAAAGGGGGTGGATCTATGAGCAGTACTTC.

The V gene is TRBV5-4, the J gene TRBJ2-1; D possibly corresponds to TRBD2 (6 bases). Germline V gene sequence: CDR1 SGHNT, CDR2 YYREEE (reference sequence). Trimming left V 1 base short and J 5 bases short, with 13 bases between. The CDR3 extends over 15 amino acids. Here the CDR3 reads CASSLMAGPDNEQFF. CDR3 DNA sequence: TGTGCCAGCAGCTTGATGGCGGGACCTGACAATGAGCAGTTCTTC.

In this sample, this clonotype turned up many times. The chain joins TRBV4-1 to TRBJ2-1; no definite D call. The germline V gene encodes CDR1 MGHRA and CDR2 YSYEKL. V was trimmed by 0 bases and J by 3 bases, leaving 3 bases between them. There are 13 residues in the CDR3. The CDR3 DNA follows: TGCGCCAGCAGCCAAGAAGGCTACAATGAGCAGTTCTTC. This codes for CASSQEGYNEQFF.

CDR3 residues: CASSFLTGELFF. The DNA of the CDR3 is TGTGCCAGCAGCTTTCTGACCGGGGAGCTGTTTTTT. V and J are TRBV7-9 and TRBJ2-2, with unresolved D. Trimming stripped 3 bases from V and 5 bases from J, with 4 bases between. The germline V gene encodes CDR1 SEHNR and CDR2 FQNEAQ (reference sequence). This CDR3 comprises 12 residues.